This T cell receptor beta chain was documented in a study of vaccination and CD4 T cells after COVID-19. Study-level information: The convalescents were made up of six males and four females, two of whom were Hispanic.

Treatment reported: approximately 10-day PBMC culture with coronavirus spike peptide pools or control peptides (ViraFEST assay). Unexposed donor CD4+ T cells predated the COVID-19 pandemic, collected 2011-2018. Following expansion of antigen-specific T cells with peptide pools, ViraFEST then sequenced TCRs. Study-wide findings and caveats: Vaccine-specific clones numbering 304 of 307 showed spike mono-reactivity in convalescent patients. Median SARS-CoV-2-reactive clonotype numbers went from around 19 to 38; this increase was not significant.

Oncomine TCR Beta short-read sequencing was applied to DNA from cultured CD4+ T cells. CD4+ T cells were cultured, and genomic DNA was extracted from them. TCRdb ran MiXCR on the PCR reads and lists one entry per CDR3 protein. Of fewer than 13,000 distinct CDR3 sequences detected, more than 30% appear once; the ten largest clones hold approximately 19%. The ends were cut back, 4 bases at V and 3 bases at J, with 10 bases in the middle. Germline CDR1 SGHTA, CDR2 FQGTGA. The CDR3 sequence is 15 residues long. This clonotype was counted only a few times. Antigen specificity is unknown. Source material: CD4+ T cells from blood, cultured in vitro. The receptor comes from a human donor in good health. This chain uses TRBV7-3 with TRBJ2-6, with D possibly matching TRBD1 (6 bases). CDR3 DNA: TGTGCCAGCAGCTCACAGGGAATTGGGGCCAACGTCCTGACTTTC. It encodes CASSSQGIGANVLTF.